This T cell receptor beta chain was sequenced during a study of blood T cells in healthy people across ages. With a J-beta primer mix and a sample-barcoded 5' primer, a second PCR ran about 7 to 12 cycles. TCRdb passed the 5' RACE reads through MiXCR, listing each CDR3 protein once. This table holds 600,000 to 650,000 distinct CDR3 sequences, about 54% found once. This clonotype was seen only a few times. Source material: blood. This receptor was obtained from a man aged 55 to 70 in good health.

CDR3 protein: CASSSDGGTYEQYF. The CDR3 DNA is TGTGCCAGCAGTAGCGACGGGGGGACCTACGAGCAGTACTTC. The chain joins TRBV25-1 to TRBJ2-7, with TRBD2 matching 7 bases. Trimming at V came to 5 bases and at J to 2 bases, leaving 6 bases not matched to a gene. This CDR3 is 14 amino acids long. Germline CDR1 MGHDK, CDR2 SYGVNS.